One and the same sample provided the 17 T cell receptor beta chains below, sequenced in a study of beta chain features in type 1 diabetes. The sequenced template was cDNA made from the entire isolated RNA. Profiled with immunoSEQ multiplex PCR; TCRdb holds only in-frame clones, not every one. The data show 350,000 to 450,000 clones, about 14% seen once. What was sequenced was naive CD4+ T cells from blood. These receptors were taken from a man aged 25 to 45 in good health.

The chain combines TRBV6-6 with TRBJ2-2; 7 bases are a match to TRBD2. Germline trimming cut 6 bases from V and 2 bases from J; bases unmatched to any gene: 3. From germline, CDR1 is MNHNY and CDR2 SVGAGI (reference sequence). This CDR3 has 14 amino acids. DNA of the CDR3: TGTGCCAGCAGAGGGGAGGGTAACACCGGGGAGCTGTTTTTT. It is translated as CASRGEGNTGELFF.

This clone has a handful of counts. The chain is built from TRBV5-8 and TRBJ1-1; TRBD1 matches at 7 bases. V trimming: 6 bases; J trimming: 5 bases; junction bases outside the gene matches: 7. Germline CDR1 is SGHTS and CDR2 is YDEGEE. This CDR3 region has 13 residues. CDR3 nucleotides: TGTGCCAGCATCACGACAGGGAAAACTGAAGCTTTCTTT. Protein: CASITTGKTEAFF. The entire variable domain, with the rest obtained from reference TRBV5-8 and TRBJ1-1, is as follows: EAGVTQSPTHLIKTRGQQATLRCSPISGHTSVYWYQQALGLGLQFLLWYDEGEERNRGNFPPRFSGRQFPNYSSELNVNALELEDSALYLCASITTGKTEAFFGQGTRLTVV.

The CDR3 DNA reads TGTGCCTGGAGTGTAGCCCTTAACGACCTTTCACGCTCCTACAATGAGCAGTTCTTC. Protein: CAWSVALNDLSRSYNEQFF. The chain links TRBV30 to TRBJ2-1; no reliable D call. V lost 0 bases and J lost 0, with 21 bases in between. The CDR3 runs to 19 residues. Germline loops: CDR1 GTSNPN, CDR2 SVGIG (reference sequence). Full variable domain (rest looked up from reference TRBV30 and TRBJ2-1): SQTIHQWPATLVQPVGSPLSLECTVEGTSNPNLYWYRQAAGRGLQLLFYSVGIGQISSEVPQNLSASRPQDRQFILSSKKLLLSDSGFYLCAWSVALNDLSRSYNEQFFGPGTRLTVL.

In the case of this clone: Different DNA sequences within this sample yield the same CDR3. The chain recombines TRBV7-9 with TRBJ2-5; no reliable D call. Trimming left V 4 bases short and J 5 bases short, with 5 bases between. The CDR3 contains 11 residues. Germline CDR1 is SEHNR and CDR2 is FQNEAQ (reference sequence). The CDR3 protein is CASSSLETQYF. CDR3 nucleotide sequence: TGTGCCAGCAGCTCCCTCGAGACCCAGTACTTC.

The genes are TRBV18 and TRBJ2-1; perhaps D is TRBD1 or TRBD2 (5 bases each). The V end lost 6 bases, the J end lost 11 bases, and 17 bases lay between the germline ends. This CDR3 is 13 amino acids long. Germline V gives CDR1 KGHSH, CDR2 LQKENI. In DNA form, the CDR3 reads TGTGCCAGCTCTCCCGACGCCGGGACGCAGCAGTTCTTC. Translated, it gives CASSPDAGTQQFF.

This clone was observed a handful of times. V is TRBV15 and J is TRBJ2-3; D ambiguous. Germline V gene data show CDR1 as LNHNV and CDR2 as YYDKDF (reference sequence). This CDR3 is built from 15 residues. Trimming left V 1 base short and J 0 bases short, with 8 bases between. CDR3 DNA sequence: TGTGCCACCAGCAGAGTCGAGTGGAGCACAGATACGCAGTATTTT. As protein: CATSRVEWSTDTQYF.

The chain links TRBV29-1 to TRBJ2-3, with 8 bases lining up with TRBD1. J gave up 4 bases and V 6 bases, and 6 bases lay outside the gene matches. From germline, CDR1 is SQVTM and CDR2 ANQGSEA. The CDR3 runs 13 residues. The CDR3: CSVGQVVADTQYF. CDR3 nucleotides: TGCAGCGTGGGACAGGTGGTAGCAGATACGCAGTATTTT.

This sequence joins TRBV28 and TRBJ2-7; TRBD1 matches 8 bases. This CDR3 comprises 16 residues. The ends lost 7 bases at V and 2 bases at J; junction bases unmatched: 13. From germline, CDR1 is MDHEN and CDR2 SYDVKM. In DNA, the CDR3 is TGTGCCAGCACCAGGGGGACAGGCCTCCTTGCCTACGAGCAGTACTTC. Protein product: CASTRGTGLLAYEQYF.

This clone was seen more than once but under ten times. This chain connects TRBV5-1 to TRBJ2-3; no reliable D call. The CDR3 sequence is 14 residues long. The germline gives CDR1 SGHRS, CDR2 YFSETQ. V lost 6 bases and J 1 base, leaving 12 bases between the germline ends. This chain's CDR3 is CASTQLEGTDTQYF. CDR3 in DNA: TGCGCCAGCACTCAATTGGAAGGCACAGATACGCAGTATTTT.

The V gene is TRBV9, the J gene TRBJ2-3; D is unresolved. Per germline, CDR1 SGDLS and CDR2 YYNGEE. This CDR3 comprises 15 residues. Trimming took off 0 bases at V and 6 bases at J, with 14 bases between the two ends. CDR3 residues: CASSVAPAVMDTQYF. In DNA, the CDR3 is TGTGCCAGCAGCGTAGCCCCGGCCGTTATGGATACGCAGTATTTT.

This clone showed up just a few times. The rearrangement joins TRBV18 to TRBJ2-7; D perhaps matches TRBD1 (6 bases). This CDR3 is 16 amino acids long. Germline CDR1 reads KGHSH; CDR2 reads LQKENI. Trimming left V 2 bases short and J 1 base short, with 15 bases between. CDR3 in DNA: TGTGCCAGCTCACCATTGACAGGCCCAAGGTCCTACGAGCAGTACTTC. Translation gives CASSPLTGPRSYEQYF.

The V call is TRBV7-2, the J call TRBJ2-4, with a weak D call TRBD2 (6 bases). The V gene's germline CDR1 is SGHTA and CDR2 FQGNSA. V lost 5 bases and J 8 bases, leaving 13 bases between the germline ends. The CDR3 totals 13 residues. CDR3 amino acids: CASSVPSEYIQYF. The CDR3 coding sequence is TGTGCCAGCAGCGTCCCTAGCGAGTACATTCAGTACTTC.

In this sample, this clone turned up a few times. This sequence joins TRBV4-1 and TRBJ2-3, with D maybe TRBD2 (6 bases). The V and J ends lost 9 bases and 0 bases respectively, with 16 bases between them. The CDR3 has 15 amino acids. Germline V gene sequence: CDR1 MGHRA, CDR2 YSYEKL. The CDR3 sequence is CASSFGGYSTDTQYF. The CDR3 bases are TGCGCCAGTAGTTTCGGGGGATATAGCACAGATACGCAGTATTTT.

This chain links TRBV4-2 with TRBJ1-1; 8 bases map to TRBD1. Trimming took 4 bases from V and 1 from J; bases not matched to a gene: 2. This CDR3 has 14 amino acids. Germline lookup yields CDR1 LGHNA and CDR2 YNFKEQ. The CDR3 is CASSLGQGNTEAFF. The CDR3 bases are TGTGCCAGCAGCCTCGGACAGGGGAACACTGAAGCTTTCTTT.

This chain links TRBV19 with TRBJ2-3; D possibly corresponds to TRBD2 (6 bases). Germline-derived CDR1 and CDR2 are LNHDA and SQIVND (reference sequence). V shed 4 bases and J shed 2 bases, with 13 bases lying between them. The CDR3 runs 15 residues. The CDR3 nucleotides are TGTGCCAGTAGTAGGATAGCGGAGCTCACAGATACGCAGTATTTT. Its protein product is CASSRIAELTDTQYF.

This clone was picked up a small number of times. The chain recombines TRBV29-1 with TRBJ1-2; D ambiguous. Trimming stripped 0 bases from V and 6 bases from J, with 14 bases between. The CDR3 is 14 amino acids. Looked up from germline, CDR1 is SQVTM and CDR2 is ANQGSEA. The CDR3 sequence: CSVEDPTDTDGYTF. DNA of the CDR3: TGCAGCGTTGAAGATCCTACAGATACCGATGGCTACACCTTC.

The chain has TRBV5-1 and TRBJ1-2; 7 bases are shared with TRBD1. This CDR3 is built from 13 residues. V was clipped by 2 bases and J by 5 bases; unmatched bases: 3. Germline V gene data show CDR1 as SGHRS and CDR2 as YFSETQ. The CDR3 sequence: CASSFEQGYGYTF. The DNA for the CDR3 is TGCGCCAGCAGCTTCGAACAGGGGTATGGCTACACCTTC.